Listed here are 13 T cell receptor beta chains from one sample, sequenced in a study of CXCR3-negative and CXCR3-positive naive CD8 T cells. The method, 5' RACE with UMI labels, was used to prepare the TRB cDNA libraries. TCRdb derives one entry per CDR3 protein from the 5' RACE reads, leaving out DNA. Its listing shows 69,000 or so distinct CDR3 sequences. Sequences were obtained from naive CXCR3- CD8+ T cells from blood. The subset: CD45RO-CCR7+CD27+CD95- naive CD8+ T cells lacking CXCR3 (TNR3-). These receptors were taken from a human donor in good health. Some clones in this sample may be carry-over from other donors' samples.

The chain has TRBV11-2 and TRBJ1-4; as DNA is missing, the TRBD1 call by TCRdb cannot be tested. Germline lookup yields CDR1 SGHAT and CDR2 FQNNGV. There are 15 residues in the CDR3. The CDR3 loop is CASSPGTGDNEKLFF.

V usage is TRBV10-2 and J usage is TRBJ1-1. Germline V gives CDR1 WSHSY, CDR2 SAAADI. This CDR3 comprises 12 residues. CDR3 loop: CASRGGLSEAFF.

V is TRBV12-3 or TRBV12-4 and J is TRBJ2-5; the D call from TCRdb, TRBD2, cannot be confirmed without DNA. The CDR3 loop spans 16 amino acids. The chain's CDR3 is CASSLSTTSGSETQYF.

The V and J genes are TRBV7-2 and TRBJ2-3; TCRdb's assignment of TRBD2 cannot be checked, as there is no DNA. This CDR3 has 15 amino acids. Germline V gene lookup returns CDR1 SGHTA and CDR2 FQGNSA. The CDR3 protein is CASSLILAGTDTQYF.

V and J are TRBV7-6 and TRBJ2-7; TCRdb proposes TRBD1, but this gene call is untestable without DNA. The germline CDR1 and CDR2 sequences are SGHVS and FNYEAQ. The CDR3 is 15 amino acids. CDR3: CASSLGGVSHYEQYF.

This chain links TRBV5-1 with TRBJ2-7. The CDR3 has 14 residues. CDR1 and CDR2 from the germline V gene are SGHRS and YFSETQ. The CDR3 protein is CASSLAASSYEQYF.

The chain is built from TRBV7-9 and TRBJ2-3; TCRdb's D call, TRBD2, is unchecked because there is no DNA. CDR3 size: 15 residues. The germline CDR1 and CDR2 sequences are SEHNR and FQNEAQ (reference sequence). CDR3 sequence: CASSLVTSGQDTQYF.

The chain links TRBV28 to TRBJ2-7; the TCRdb D gene call, TRBD1, has no DNA to confirm it. Germline CDR1 MDHEN, CDR2 SYDVKM. The CDR3 sequence is 14 residues long. The CDR3 spells CASNLGQANYEQYF.

The rearrangement uses TRBV7-9 and TRBJ2-7. Per the germline V gene, CDR1 is SEHNR and CDR2 is FQNEAQ (reference sequence). This CDR3 is 16 amino acids long. The CDR3 is CASSYIYAQSSYEQYF. Drawing the rest from reference TRBV7-9 and TRBJ2-7, the complete variable domain is DTGVSQNPRHKITKRGQNVTFRCDPISEHNRLYWYRQTLGQGPEFLTYFQNEAQLEKSRLLSDRFSAERPKGSFSTLEIQRTEQGDSAMYLCASSYIYAQSSYEQYFGPGTRLTVT.

The rearrangement joins TRBV29-1 to TRBJ2-4; there is no DNA to check the TCRdb D call of TRBD1. The CDR3 has 15 amino acids. The germline gives CDR1 SQVTM, CDR2 ANQGSEA. The CDR3 region is CSALFLTVAKNIQYF.

The chain is built from TRBV28 and TRBJ2-1. In germline, CDR1 is MDHEN, CDR2 SYDVKM. The CDR3 is made up of 13 amino acids. The CDR3 protein is CASSRTLGHEQFF.

The rearrangement uses TRBV20-1 and TRBJ2-7; TCRdb calls TRBD1, which cannot be checked without DNA. The CDR3 is 13 residues long. Germline assignment: CDR1 DFQATT and CDR2 SNEGSKA (reference sequence). This CDR3 is CSARGQGSYEQYF.

The chain joins TRBV19 to TRBJ1-1; TCRdb outputs TRBD1, but without DNA this stays unchecked. The CDR3 has 15 amino acids. Germline lookup yields CDR1 LNHDA and CDR2 SQIVND (reference sequence). The CDR3 loop is CASSIAAGAPTEAFF.